The rows below give T cell receptor beta chains drawn from one sample of a study of cytomegalovirus exposure and HLA in healthy donors. Method: immunoSEQ multiplex PCR; TCRdb's copy keeps in-frame clones and lacks some. The sample contains some 190,000 clones, 60% to 80% of which appear only once. Sample: PBMCs. The receptors were gathered from a woman aged 18-35 years in good health and CMV-seronegative. Each CDR3 is given with its conserved first and last residue. The D gene is left open where the match is weak. For some rows the clone size is stated as once, few or many, or as a class when expanded; others skip it.

19 TRBD1 TRBJ2-2 - TRBV9 CASSATTNSGQGLTGELFF
15 TRBD1 TRBJ1-5 - TRBV6-1 CASSGGQGYNQPQHF
15 TRBD2 TRBJ2-3 - TRBV10-3 CAISLSGSRTDTQYF
15 TRBD1 TRBJ2-2 - TRBV6-1 CASTQTTGYTGELFF
14 - TRBJ2-2 - TRBV6-5 CASSPLRGSGELFF
14 TRBD1 TRBJ1-6 - TRBV27 CASSFGQGDSPLHF
15 - TRBJ1-2 - TRBV6-5 CASEGLTGSNYGYTF
14 TRBD1 TRBJ1-2 - TRBV5-8 CASSLKQGGYGYTF
17 - TRBJ2-2 - TRBV7-8 CASSFRSGDQNTGELFF
12 - TRBJ2-1 - TRBV19 CASSDTTGEQFF
16 TRBD1 TRBJ1-1 - TRBV14 CASSSWGQGTNTEAFF
16 TRBD2 TRBJ2-3 - TRBV25-1 CASSVGTSGGTDTQYF
15 - TRBJ1-1 - TRBV4-1 CASSQTGPMNTEAFF
11 - TRBJ1-1 - TRBV6-1 CASGADTEAFF
12 - TRBJ1-1 - TRBV29-1 CSVGTYNTEAFF
14 - TRBJ1-2 few TRBV9 CASSVAEGDYGYTF
17 TRBD1 TRBJ2-6 - TRBV28 CASGGGTGATGANVLTF
15 - TRBJ2-7 - TRBV19 CASSIGVGTTYEQYF
19 - TRBJ1-5 - TRBV12-2 CASRSYRPRQGSRNQPQHF
14 - TRBJ1-5 - TRBV6-1 CASSSENSNQPQHF
16 TRBD1 TRBJ2-4 - TRBV28 CASSSITTGWRNIQYF
13 - TRBJ2-7 - TRBV7-2 CASSRTETYEQYF
13 - TRBJ2-2 - TRBV4-1 CASSLVNTGELFF
12 - TRBJ2-5 - TRBV13 CASKGLEGTQYF
15 - TRBJ2-6 - TRBV7-3 CASSEILAGANVLTF
17 TRBD1 TRBJ2-2 - TRBV5-1 CASSKEDRLWRTGELFF
15 - TRBJ1-2 few TRBV6-6 CASSYSGGPNYGYTF
16 - TRBJ1-1 few TRBV4-1 CASSQSQLTSNTEAFF
15 TRBD1 TRBJ2-3 - TRBV9 CASSATGANTDTQYF
12 - TRBJ1-5 - TRBV29-1 CSVAEGGQPQHF
17 TRBD1 TRBJ2-1 - TRBV10-3 CATSEDPPGQAYNEQFF
18 - TRBJ1-1 - TRBV28 CASSFSPRFGELLQWAFF
13 - TRBJ2-7 - TRBV7-9 CASSYDSSYEQYF
15 TRBD1 TRBJ2-7 few TRBV7-9 CASSLGTGALYEQYF
15 - TRBJ2-3 - TRBV5-1 CASSLGVIYTDTQYF
15 - TRBJ2-7 - TRBV4-2 CASSQDGDGSYEQYF
18 TRBD2 TRBJ2-3 - TRBV27 CASSLLGEAGVSTDTQYF
13 - TRBJ2-3 - TRBV9 CASRDSNTDTQYF
18 TRBD1 TRBJ1-4 - TRBV15 CATSRGGQGEATNEKLFF
16 - TRBJ2-2 - TRBV7-7 CASSLGRGRSTGELFF
15 - - once TRBV25-1 CASSASGSGSYEQYF
15 TRBD1 TRBJ2-2 - TRBV6-5 CASSRQGANTGELFF
15 - TRBJ1-5 - TRBV6-1 CASSDGSGGNQPQHF
12 - TRBJ1-1 - TRBV7-9 CASSSGTCEAFF
13 TRBD1 TRBJ1-4 - TRBV6-1 CASRRGTDEKLFF
14 - TRBJ1-1 - TRBV2 CASSDSERNTEAFF
18 TRBD2 TRBJ2-5 - TRBV11-2 CASSLSPSSGRAGETQYF
14 TRBD2 TRBJ2-4 - TRBV7-2 CASSVAGRENIQYF
20 TRBD2 TRBJ2-1 few TRBV6-1 CASSDPPGLAGSALGNEQFF
12 - TRBJ2-7 once TRBV28 CASSSLGYEQYF
16 - TRBJ1-3 - TRBV2 CASSEANRHSGNTIYF
13 TRBD1 TRBJ1-1 - TRBV29-1 CSVVQGPRAEAFF